The 12 T cell receptor beta chains presented below share a single source sample, sequenced in a study of T-cell reconstitution after alpha-beta-depleted transplantation in children. Construction of the TCRbeta library involved unique molecular identifiers. TCRdb called the PCR reads again in MiXCR, with one record for every CDR3 protein. The data show under 850,000 distinct CDR3 sequences, about an eighth seen once. Specimen: PBMCs, collected before TCRalphabeta/CD19-depleted stem cell transplant. These receptors came from a girl aged 2-10 years with congenital amegakaryocytic thrombocytopenia, due to receive a stem cell transplant.

Ten or more counts support this clonotype. The rearrangement links TRBV5-1 to TRBJ1-3; 8 positions match TRBD1. V lost 4 bases and J lost 8; bases outside the gene matches: 14. The CDR3 runs 16 residues. Germline V CDR1 and CDR2: SGHRS, YFSETQ. CDR3 nucleotides: TGCGCCAGCAGCCTAACAGGGACAGGAGCTTTGGACACCATATATTTT. The encoded protein is CASSLTGTGALDTIYF.

This clonotype showed up many times. The J gene is TRBJ2-7, the V gene TRBV12-3 or TRBV12-4, with D perhaps assigned TRBD1 or TRBD2 (5 bases each). The CDR3 length is 13 residues. V lost 2 bases and J 4 bases, leaving 9 bases between the germline ends. In nucleotides, the CDR3 is TGTGCCAGCAGTTTAAGGGGCGGGTACGAGCAGTACTTC. Its translation: CASSLRGGYEQYF.

This clonotype was picked up many times. This chain joins TRBV7-9 and TRBJ1-5, with D tentatively TRBD1 (5 bases). The CDR3 totals 15 residues. Germline V gene data show CDR1 as SEHNR and CDR2 as FQNEAQ (reference sequence). V dropped 5 bases and J dropped 2 bases, with 13 bases sitting between them. CDR3 in amino acids: CASSAGRLGNQPQHF. In DNA form, the CDR3 reads TGTGCCAGCAGCGCGGGACGCCTGGGCAATCAGCCCCAGCATTTT.

The V and J genes are TRBV11-2 and TRBJ2-3; possibly TRBD1 or TRBD2 for D (6 bases each). This CDR3 spans 13 amino acids. In germline, CDR1 is SGHAT, CDR2 FQNNGV. V gave up 3 bases and J gave up 6 bases, with 10 bases separating them. CDR3 sequence reads: CASSFPGADTQYF. The CDR3 DNA reads as TGTGCCAGCAGCTTTCCGGGGGCCGATACGCAGTATTTT.

This clonotype came up many times. The chain is built from TRBV20-1 and TRBJ2-7; 7 bases fit TRBD1. V dropped 3 bases and J dropped 3; count of bases not matched to a gene: 11. Germline V lookup: CDR1 DFQATT, CDR2 SNEGSKA (reference sequence). The CDR3 runs to 15 residues. The DNA for the CDR3 is TGCAGTGCTAGGGGGATACAGGGGACCCTCTACGAGCAGTACTTC. Translated: CSARGIQGTLYEQYF.

This clonotype showed up just a few times. The rearrangement links TRBV28 to TRBJ1-2; TRBD1 is a possible D gene (5 bases). V was clipped by 2 bases and J by 9 bases, with 16 bases between them. Germline V lookup: CDR1 MDHEN, CDR2 SYDVKM. There are 14 residues in the CDR3. The CDR3 region has the DNA TGTGCCAGCAGTTTAACCGCCAGGGAAGAACGCTACACCTTC. It encodes CASSLTAREERYTF.

In this sample, this clonotype turned up a few times. Here the CDR3 reads CASSPVSSEETQYF. Written as DNA, the CDR3 is TGCGCCAGCAGCCCCGTGAGTTCGGAGGAGACCCAGTACTTC. The chain uses TRBV5-1 and TRBJ2-5; no firm D call. Germline V gene sequence: CDR1 SGHRS, CDR2 YFSETQ. This CDR3 is 14 amino acids long. V lost 4 bases and J lost 5, with 15 bases in between. The whole variable domain, remainder taken from reference TRBV5-1 and TRBJ2-5, is KAGVTQTPRYLIKTRGQQVTLSCSPISGHRSVSWYQQTPGQGLQFLFEYFSETQRNKGNFPGRFSGRQFSNSRSEMNVSTLELGDSALYLCASSPVSSEETQYFGPGTRLLVL.

A word on this clonotype: In this CDR3 the conserved last residue, phenylalanine or tryptophan, is missing, so a read error is likely. This chain uses TRBV20-1 with TRBJ2-1; the D is unclear. The CDR3 consists of 11 residues. Germline V CDR1 and CDR2: DFQATT, SNEGSKA (reference sequence). The V and J ends lost 7 bases and 8 bases respectively, with 12 bases between them. CDR3: CSVPFLDEQFS. DNA of the CDR3: TGCAGTGTTCCCTTCTTGGATGAGCAGTTCTCC.

This clonotype showed up many times. This sequence joins TRBV10-2 and TRBJ2-2; D ambiguous. Trimming removed 2 bases at V and 3 bases at J, with 10 bases between. Germline V CDR1 and CDR2: WSHSY, SAAADI. CDR3 length equals 15 residues. CDR3 in amino acids: CASSESVGHTGELFF. CDR3 DNA sequence: TGCGCCAGCAGTGAGAGTGTAGGGCACACCGGGGAGCTGTTTTTT.

This clonotype showed up just a few times. The chain links TRBV7-8 to TRBJ2-1; D gene uncertain. V was clipped by 4 bases and J by 1 base, with 17 bases between them. This CDR3 comprises 17 residues. Germline V gene data show CDR1 as SGHVS and CDR2 as FQNEAQ. The CDR3 sequence is CASSSPQLGWSYNEQFF. In DNA form, the CDR3 reads TGTGCCAGCAGCTCACCCCAGTTGGGGTGGTCCTACAATGAGCAGTTCTTC.

This clonotype was recorded a few times. V gene TRBV3-1 combines with J gene TRBJ2-7; D not resolved. The V end lost 3 bases, the J end lost 7 bases, and 10 bases lay between the germline ends. This CDR3 spans 12 amino acids. Per germline, CDR1 LGHDT and CDR2 YNNKEL (reference sequence). This chain's CDR3 is CASSQWTGEQYF. The DNA for the CDR3 is TGTGCCAGCAGCCAGTGGACCGGGGAGCAGTACTTC.

This clonotype came up many times. The chain recombines TRBV29-1 with TRBJ2-7; TRBD2 aligns across 10 bases. The CDR3 consists of 13 residues. The J segment lost 4 bases and the V segment lost 4 bases, leaving 4 bases of the junction unmatched. The germline CDR1 and CDR2 sequences are SQVTM and ANQGSEA. The CDR3 bases are TGCAGCGTTGTAGTACTAGCGGGGTACGAGCAGTACTTC. This gives the protein CSVVVLAGYEQYF.